This entry lists 30 T cell receptor beta chains sequenced from one sample in a study of OX40 agonist ivuxolimab in advanced cancers. The table came from immunoSEQ multiplex PCR; TCRdb's copy has only in-frame clones and leaves some out. In the table there are over 15,000 clones, 80% to 95% of which are singletons. The sequenced sample was CD4+ or CD8+ T cells sorted from blood, obtained in a trial of the OX40 agonist ivuxolimab. The receptors shown here come from an adult with an advanced solid tumor such as melanoma, head and neck, liver or kidney cancer.

V is TRBV4-1 and J is TRBJ2-1; D is perhaps TRBD2 (5 bases). Germline V CDR1 and CDR2: MGHRA, YSYEKL. CDR3 length equals 15 residues. V was shortened by 2 bases and J by 5 bases, with 13 bases between the two germline ends. In DNA, the CDR3 is TGCGCCAGCAGCCAAAGCCGGGGTCAGCACAATGAGCAGTTCTTC. Its translation is CASSQSRGQHNEQFF.

The chain combines TRBV11-3 with TRBJ2-2, with 8 bases lining up with TRBD1. CDR3 size: 16 residues. The J segment lost 0 bases and the V segment lost 4 bases, leaving 4 bases of the junction unmatched. Germline lookup yields CDR1 SGHNT and CDR2 YENEEA. CDR3 amino acids: CASSSRTGPNTGELFF. For the CDR3, the DNA is TGTGCCAGCAGCTCGCGGACAGGGCCGAACACCGGGGAGCTGTTTTTT.

The CDR3 DNA is TGTGCCTGGAGAGACATTCCCCGGGACAGGGGATACGAGCAGTACTTC. As protein: CAWRDIPRDRGYEQYF. This chain uses TRBV30 with TRBJ2-7; 10 bases agree with TRBD1. After removal of 3 bases from V and 4 bases from J, the junction contained 12 bases not matched to a gene. The CDR3 is made up of 16 amino acids. Germline CDR1 and CDR2: GTSNPN and SVGIG (reference sequence).

V usage is TRBV14 and J usage is TRBJ2-4; D perhaps matches TRBD1 (5 bases). This CDR3 comprises 13 residues. Germline CDR1 and CDR2: SGHDN and FVKESK. V was shortened by 4 bases and J by 7 bases, with 11 bases between the two germline ends. CDR3 protein: CASSPLPGNIQYF. For the CDR3, the DNA is TGTGCCAGCAGCCCCCTTCCAGGGAACATTCAGTACTTC.

A word on this clone: A junction boundary mismatches the germline segment, possibly from a read error. The chain couples TRBV5-3 to TRBJ2-7; TRBD2 matches at 8 bases. TRBV5-3 is reported as an ORF; its role is uncertain. The CDR3 has 14 residues. The CDR3 reads CASSLRLAPYEQYF. The CDR3 bases are TGTGCCAGCAGCTTGCGACTAGCGCCCTACGAGCAGTACTTC.

The V and J genes are TRBV2 and TRBJ2-7; 7 bases are shared with TRBD2. After removal of 0 bases from V and 0 bases from J, the junction contained 5 bases not matched to a gene. The CDR3 has 16 amino acids. Germline CDR1 reads SNHLY; CDR2 reads FYNNEI. The CDR3 region has the DNA TGTGCCAGCAGTGAAGCACTAGCGCTGAGCTCCTACGAGCAGTACTTC. Translation: CASSEALALSSYEQYF. Filled out from reference TRBV2 and TRBJ2-7, the complete variable domain reads EPEVTQTPSHQVTQMGQEVILRCVPISNHLYFYWYRQILGQKVEFLVSFYNNEISEKSEIFDDQFSVERPDGSNFTLKIRSTKLEDSAMYFCASSEALALSSYEQYFGPGTRLTVT.

This chain joins TRBV11-2 and TRBJ1-2, with D unresolved. V was shortened by 1 base and J by 0 bases, with 6 bases between the two germline ends. The V gene's germline CDR1 is SGHAT and CDR2 FQNNGV. The CDR3 has 14 amino acids. The CDR3 sequence is CASSLGLANYGYTF. The CDR3 DNA follows: TGTGCCAGCAGCTTAGGGTTGGCTAACTATGGCTACACCTTC.

This chain joins TRBV11-3 and TRBJ2-3; D unresolved. Germline lookup yields CDR1 SGHNT and CDR2 YENEEA. The V and J ends lost 5 bases and 4 bases respectively, with 16 bases between them. The CDR3 covers 15 residues. The CDR3 reads CASSPRLGPSDTQYF. The CDR3 DNA sequence: TGTGCCAGCAGCCCAAGACTTGGCCCTTCAGATACGCAGTATTTT.

The J gene is TRBJ1-1, the V gene TRBV7-6; 11 nucleotides line up with TRBD1. The V and J ends lost 4 bases and 5 bases, in that order; junction bases with no gene match: 3. This CDR3 has 14 amino acids. From germline, CDR1 is SGHVS and CDR2 FNYEAQ. CDR3 protein: CASSSGTGGTEAFF. Written as DNA, the CDR3 is TGTGCCAGCAGCTCGGGGACAGGGGGGACTGAAGCTTTCTTT.

The chain joins TRBV10-2 to TRBJ2-1, with 10 bases lining up with TRBD2. This CDR3 comprises 17 residues. Per germline, CDR1 WSHSY and CDR2 SAAADI. Trimming at V came to 3 bases and at J to 4 bases, leaving 9 bases not matched to a gene. CDR3 sequence: CASSDPGGLAIYNEQFF. The CDR3 DNA reads TGCGCCAGCAGTGACCCAGGGGGACTAGCGATATACAATGAGCAGTTCTTC.

DNA of the CDR3: TGTGCCAGCAGTTTAGACGGAACGAATTACAATGAAAAACTGTTTTTT. Encoded protein: CASSLDGTNYNEKLFF. The genes are TRBV27 and TRBJ1-4, with D unresolved. V was pared by 2 bases and J by 5 bases, with 15 bases between. Germline assignment: CDR1 MNHEY and CDR2 SMNVEV (reference sequence). This CDR3 is built from 16 residues.

The J gene is TRBJ2-1, the V gene TRBV7-9, with TRBD2 matching 9 bases. With V trimmed by 5 bases and J by 8 bases, 10 bases remained unmatched. Germline lookup yields CDR1 SEHNR and CDR2 FQNEAQ (reference sequence). The CDR3 consists of 15 residues. The CDR3 region has the DNA TGTGCCAGCAGCGATGGGCTAGCGGGACCCGATGAGCAGTTCTTC. The encoded protein is CASSDGLAGPDEQFF.

The V call is TRBV9, the J call TRBJ2-7; TRBD2 matches at 13 bases. V shed 7 bases and J 3 bases; nucleotides not matched to a gene: 16. CDR3 size: 18 residues. The germline V gene encodes CDR1 SGDLS and CDR2 YYNGEE. The CDR3 region is CASGSAGELAGGIYEQYF. CDR3 nucleotide sequence: TGTGCCAGCGGTAGCGCCGGGGAACTAGCGGGAGGGATCTACGAGCAGTACTTC. The whole variable domain, filled in from reference TRBV9 and TRBJ2-7, reads DSGVTQTPKHLITATGQRVTLRCSPRSGDLSVYWYQQSLDQGLQFLIQYYNGEERAKGNILERFSAQQFPDLHSELNLSSLELGDSALYFCASGSAGELAGGIYEQYFGPGTRLTVT.

This sequence joins TRBV5-5 and TRBJ2-5; no firm D call. In germline, CDR1 is SGHKS, CDR2 YYEKEE (reference sequence). There are 15 residues in the CDR3. V lost 0 bases, J lost 2 bases, and 11 bases lay in between. CDR3 sequence: CASSLEVGLQETQYF. CDR3 in DNA: TGTGCCAGCAGCTTGGAAGTCGGATTACAAGAGACCCAGTACTTC.

The chain couples TRBV10-1 to TRBJ2-3; 8 bases are a match to TRBD2. V lost 2 bases to trimming and J lost 4 bases; unmatched junction nucleotides: 5. Germline V gene data show CDR1 as WNHNN and CDR2 as SYGVQD (reference sequence). The CDR3 is 15 amino acids. The CDR3 coding sequence is TGCGCCAGCAGTGAGCGGGAGGGCCTCGCAGATACGCAGTATTTT. This gives the protein CASSEREGLADTQYF.

The chain is built from TRBV6-4 and TRBJ2-1; D unresolved. There are 13 residues in the CDR3. Per germline, CDR1 MRHNA and CDR2 SNTAGT. V was clipped by 0 bases and J by 6 bases, with 6 bases between them. The CDR3 nucleotides read TGTGCCAGCAGTGACTCTGTGGGCAATGAGCAGTTCTTC. Translated: CASSDSVGNEQFF.

In its sample, this clone was seen once. The rearrangement links TRBV27 to TRBJ1-2; 7 positions match TRBD1. Germline V gives CDR1 MNHEY, CDR2 SMNVEV (reference sequence). With 0 bases clipped from V and 5 bases from J, the junction kept 12 bases outside the gene matches. The length of the CDR3 is 17 residues. CDR3 nucleotide sequence: TGTGCCAGCAGTTTATCTCTCGTCAGGGGGATCAAATATGGCTACACCTTC. This sequence encodes CASSLSLVRGIKYGYTF.

The rearrangement uses TRBV6-6 and TRBJ2-7, with 11 bases aligning to TRBD2. The germline V gene has CDR1 MNHNY and CDR2 SVGAGI (reference sequence). This CDR3 is built from 14 residues. With 5 bases clipped from V and 2 bases from J, the junction kept 2 bases outside the gene matches. The CDR3 sequence is CASSPTSGTYEQYF. The CDR3 coding sequence is TGTGCCAGCAGTCCGACTAGCGGGACCTACGAGCAGTACTTC.

The chain is built from TRBV9 and TRBJ2-3; a weak D match, TRBD2 (6 bases). CDR3 size: 16 residues. V was pared by 0 bases and J by 2 bases, with 13 bases between. Per the germline V gene, CDR1 is SGDLS and CDR2 is YYNGEE. The CDR3 reads CASSVVSGVFTDTQYF. The CDR3 bases are TGTGCCAGCAGCGTAGTTTCGGGAGTTTTCACAGATACGCAGTATTTT.

The V gene is TRBV7-9, the J gene TRBJ2-7, with TRBD2 as a possible D gene (5 bases). The germline V gene encodes CDR1 SEHNR and CDR2 FQNEAQ (reference sequence). V lost 5 bases to trimming and J lost 3 bases, with 14 bases between them. The CDR3 spans 14 residues. The CDR3 region has the DNA TGTGCCAGCAGCACCAGCGCGGGTCTCTACGAGCAGTACTTC. This encodes CASSTSAGLYEQYF.

The chain recombines TRBV5-8 with TRBJ2-5, with D perhaps matching TRBD1 (7 bases). Germline V gives CDR1 SGHTS, CDR2 YDEGEE. The ends were cut back, 4 bases at V and 2 bases at J, with 12 bases in the middle. The CDR3 length is 14 residues. The CDR3 nucleotides read TGTGCCAGCAGCGTTGCGGGACAGCAAGAGACCCAGTACTTC. This codes for CASSVAGQQETQYF. The variable domain in full, completed from reference TRBV5-8 and TRBJ2-5, reads EAGVTQSPTHLIKTRGQQATLRCSPISGHTSVYWYQQALGLGLQFLLWYDEGEERNRGNFPPRFSGRQFPNYSSELNVNALELEDSALYLCASSVAGQQETQYFGPGTRLLVL.

The chain couples TRBV5-1 to TRBJ2-1; D is undetermined. V lost 4 bases to trimming and J lost 0 bases, with 11 bases between them. The germline V gene encodes CDR1 SGHRS and CDR2 YFSETQ. The CDR3 is made up of 15 amino acids. CDR3 amino acids: CASSMDRSSYNEQFF. The CDR3 coding sequence is TGCGCCAGCAGCATGGACCGAAGCTCCTACAATGAGCAGTTCTTC.

The rearrangement joins TRBV30 to TRBJ2-3; 12 nucleotides match TRBD2. V trimming: 2 bases; J trimming: 3 bases; junction bases outside the gene matches: 3. Germline V gene lookup returns CDR1 GTSNPN and CDR2 SVGIG (reference sequence). CDR3 size: 15 residues. The CDR3 sequence: CAWSPLAGGTDTQYF. CDR3 coding DNA: TGTGCCTGGAGTCCGCTAGCGGGAGGGACAGATACGCAGTATTTT.

This clone was found once. This chain joins TRBV6-6 and TRBJ1-4; D is uncertain. The V gene's germline CDR1 is MNHNY and CDR2 SVGAGI (reference sequence). This CDR3 spans 12 amino acids. V lost 3 bases, J lost 14 bases, and 13 bases lay in between. CDR3: CASSYADGRLFF. The CDR3 DNA reads as TGTGCCAGCAGTTATGCCGACGGGAGGCTGTTTTTT.

J is TRBJ1-2 and V is TRBV6-5, with 11 bases aligning to TRBD1. V shed 2 bases, J shed 2 bases, and the junction held 4 bases outside the gene matches. The CDR3 is made up of 16 amino acids. CDR1 is MNHEY, CDR2 SVGAGI, per germline. CDR3 DNA: TGTGCCAGCAGTTACGTCCGGACAGGGGGCAACTATGGCTACACCTTC. Translated, it gives CASSYVRTGGNYGYTF.

Here the CDR3 reads CASSVDPGDSNQPQHF. The CDR3 region has the DNA TGTGCCAGCAGCGTAGATCCAGGAGATAGCAATCAGCCCCAGCATTTT. J is TRBJ1-5 and V is TRBV9; no definite D call. The CDR3 runs to 16 residues. V lost 0 bases and J lost 0, with 10 bases in between. From germline, CDR1 is SGDLS and CDR2 YYNGEE.

The J gene is TRBJ2-7, the V gene TRBV11-2; no reliable D call. The CDR3 runs to 15 residues. V gave up 0 bases and J gave up 0 bases, with 9 bases separating them. Germline CDR1 and CDR2: SGHAT and FQNNGV. The CDR3 DNA reads as TGTGCCAGCAGCTTAGACCCAGTCAGCTCCTACGAGCAGTACTTC. This sequence encodes CASSLDPVSSYEQYF.

This chain connects TRBV7-9 to TRBJ1-1; D remains unclear. V shed 3 bases and J shed 3 bases, with 5 bases lying between them. Germline V gives CDR1 SEHNR, CDR2 FQNEAQ (reference sequence). This CDR3 region has 12 residues. DNA of the CDR3: TGTGCCAGCAGCTTTATGGACACTGAAGCTTTCTTT. Protein product: CASSFMDTEAFF.

The J gene is TRBJ2-1, the V gene TRBV10-3; 8 bases line up with TRBD2. The CDR3 is 12 residues long. Trimming at V came to 8 bases and at J to 8 bases, leaving 5 bases not matched to a gene. Per the germline V gene, CDR1 is ENHRY and CDR2 is SYGVKD. Here the CDR3 DNA reads TGTGCCATCGGTGGACTAGCTGATGAGCAGTTCTTC. It specifies CAIGGLADEQFF.

V is TRBV23-1 and J is TRBJ2-7; D gene ambiguous. TRBV23-1 is designated an ORF whose function remains uncertain. V lost 4 bases, J lost 2 bases, and 15 bases lay in between. The CDR3 runs 15 residues. The CDR3 nucleotides read TGCGCCAGCAGTCCGCCGCCGTGGGATCCCTACGAGCAGTACTTC. The encoded protein is CASSPPPWDPYEQYF.